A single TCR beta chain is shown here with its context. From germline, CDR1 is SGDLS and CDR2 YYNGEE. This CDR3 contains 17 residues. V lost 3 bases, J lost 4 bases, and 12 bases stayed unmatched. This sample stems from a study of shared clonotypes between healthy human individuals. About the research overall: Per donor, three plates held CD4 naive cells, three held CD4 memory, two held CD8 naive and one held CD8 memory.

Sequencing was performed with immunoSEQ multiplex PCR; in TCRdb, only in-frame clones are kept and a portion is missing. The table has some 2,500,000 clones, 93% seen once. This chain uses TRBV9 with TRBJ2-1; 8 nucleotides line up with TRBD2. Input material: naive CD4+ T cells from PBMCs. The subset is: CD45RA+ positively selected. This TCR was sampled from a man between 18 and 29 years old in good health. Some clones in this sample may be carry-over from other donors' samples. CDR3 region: CASSAFHLAGSYNEQFF. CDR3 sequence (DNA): TGTGCCAGCAGCGCCTTCCATCTAGCGGGCTCTTACAATGAGCAGTTCTTC.